A selection of T cell receptor beta chains follows, all from one sample in a study of blood T cell repertoires in COVID-19. TCRdb's copy holds only in-frame clones and misses some; the assay was immunoSEQ multiplex PCR. The table lists about 140,000 clones, more than 70% of them singletons, with 5% to 6% in the top ten. The sequencing input was PBMCs or T cells enriched from blood (not recorded which). These receptors were obtained from a man aged 35 to 55 with acute COVID-19. Each CDR3 is given with its conserved first and last residue. A D gene is named only where the DNA matches it firmly. Size is stated for part of the rows, as once, few or many counts, or as a class when the clone is expanded.

v_gene	j_gene	len	d_gene	abundance	CDR3aa	CDR3nt
TRBV7-9	TRBJ1-2	15	TRBD1	.	CASSLARQGAAGYTF	TGTGCCAGCAGCTTAGCACGACAGGGGGCAGCTGGCTACACCTTC
TRBV5-1	TRBJ2-1	16	TRBD2	.	CASSTKTSDSYNEQFF	TGCGCCAGCAGCACAAAGACTAGCGACTCCTACAATGAGCAGTTCTTC
TRBV4-3	TRBJ1-1	15	.	once	CASSQASRLNTEAFF	TGCGCCAGCAGCCAAGCCTCCAGGCTGAACACTGAAGCTTTCTTT
TRBV7-2	TRBJ1-4	15	.	once	CASSLRDSRRQKLFF	TGTGCCAGCAGCCTCCGGGACTCCCGGCGGCAAAAACTGTTTTTT
TRBV30	TRBJ1-1	13	.	.	CAWEGARDTEAFF	TGTGCCTGGGAAGGGGCTAGGGACACTGAAGCTTTCTTT
TRBV27	TRBJ2-1	17	TRBD2	.	CASSSQSSGRFYNEQFF	TGTGCCAGCAGTTCCCAATCTAGCGGGAGGTTCTACAATGAGCAGTTCTTC
TRBV6-2/TRBV6-3	TRBJ2-2	16	TRBD2	.	CASSYPGTRSTGELFF	TGTGCCAGCAGTTACCCCGGGACTAGGAGCACCGGGGAGCTGTTTTTT
TRBV7-9	TRBJ2-7	15	.	.	CASSLGLGASYEQYF	TGTGCCAGCAGCTTAGGCTTGGGGGCCTCCTACGAGCAGTACTTC
TRBV19	TRBJ2-1	15	.	.	CASSITGNRAHEQFF	TGTGCCAGTAGTATCACAGGGAACAGGGCACATGAGCAGTTCTTC
TRBV3-1/TRBV3-2	TRBJ2-1	18	TRBD2	.	CASSQERLAFIDNNEQFF	TGTGCCAGCAGCCAAGAGAGACTAGCCTTTATAGATAACAATGAGCAGTTCTTC
TRBV28	TRBJ2-1	15	TRBD2	.	CASSFSGRDYNEQFF	TGTGCCAGCAGTTTTAGCGGGAGAGATTACAATGAGCAGTTCTTC
TRBV6-5	TRBJ1-1	15	TRBD1	.	CASSPTRGRDTEAFF	TGTGCCAGCAGTCCGACCAGGGGGCGTGATACTGAAGCTTTCTTT
TRBV6-2/TRBV6-3	TRBJ2-7	16	TRBD2	.	CASSYSATSGSYEQYF	TGTGCCAGCAGTTACTCTGCGACTAGCGGGTCCTACGAGCAGTACTTC
TRBV7-2	TRBJ2-5	14	.	.	CASSLAGLGETQYF	TGTGCCAGCAGCTTAGCGGGGCTGGGAGAGACCCAGTACTTC
TRBV29-1	TRBJ2-5	12	TRBD2	.	CSEGLAEETQYF	TGCAGCGAGGGACTAGCGGAAGAGACCCAGTACTTC
TRBV18	TRBJ1-4	15	TRBD1	.	CASSQAGTVNEKLFF	TGTGCCAGCTCGCAAGCCGGGACAGTAAATGAAAAACTGTTTTTT
TRBV24-1	TRBJ1-5	14	.	few	CATSDQGLGQPQHF	TGTGCCACCAGTGATCAGGGGTTGGGGCAGCCCCAGCATTTT
TRBV10-2	TRBJ1-1	15	.	.	CASRALDTTNTEAFF	TGCGCCAGCAGGGCTCTGGACACCACGAACACTGAAGCTTTCTTT
TRBV11-2	TRBJ2-7	14	TRBD2	once	CASSFGGGPYEQYF	TGTGCCAGCAGCTTTGGCGGGGGACCCTACGAGCAGTACTTC
TRBV30	TRBJ1-5	14	TRBD1	few	CAWRNRGEGQPQHF	TGTGCCTGGAGAAACAGGGGAGAGGGTCAGCCCCAGCATTTT
TRBV28	TRBJ2-3	16	TRBD2	once	CASSFPLAGPTDTQYF	TGTGCCAGCAGTTTTCCCTTAGCGGGACCCACAGATACGCAGTATTTT
TRBV28	TRBJ1-4	13	.	.	CASSFTTNEKLFF	TGTGCCAGCAGTTTCACAACTAATGAAAAACTGTTTTTT
TRBV28	TRBJ2-1	15	TRBD1	.	CASSHSGTDNNEQFF	TGTGCCAGCAGTCACTCCGGGACAGACAACAATGAGCAGTTCTTC
TRBV9	TRBJ2-1	16	.	.	CASSATPTVTYNEQFF	TGTGCCAGCAGCGCCACACCGACAGTAACTTACAATGAGCAGTTCTTC
TRBV5-1	TRBJ1-1	14	.	.	CASSFSAGNTEAFF	TGCGCCAGCAGCTTCAGTGCAGGGAACACTGAAGCTTTCTTT
TRBV11-2	TRBJ2-7	15	.	.	CASRYRDIGSYEQYF	TGTGCCAGCAGATACCGGGACATAGGCTCCTACGAGCAGTACTTC
TRBV20-1	TRBJ1-6	15	TRBD1	.	CSASWTGDYNSPLHF	TGCAGTGCTAGTTGGACAGGGGATTATAATTCACCCCTCCACTTT
TRBV9	TRBJ1-1	16	TRBD1	.	CASSPRQGPYGTEAFF	TGTGCCAGCAGCCCCCGACAGGGTCCGTACGGCACTGAAGCTTTCTTT
TRBV28	TRBJ2-7	15	TRBD1	.	CASSWGTGDGYEQYF	TGTGCCAGCAGTTGGGGGACAGGGGACGGGTACGAGCAGTACTTC
TRBV15	TRBJ1-4	18	.	once	CATSRGNLGDGANEKLFF	TGTGCCACCAGCAGAGGCAACTTGGGAGACGGAGCTAATGAAAAACTGTTTTTT
TRBV28	TRBJ2-2	13	.	.	CASFIMSTGELFF	TGTGCCAGCTTTATTATGAGCACCGGGGAGCTGTTTTTT
TRBV10-2	TRBJ2-7	14	TRBD2	few	CASNAGTSVYEQYF	TGCGCCAGCAATGCCGGGACTAGCGTCTACGAGCAGTACTTC